The rows below give T cell receptor beta chains drawn from one sample of a study of cytomegalovirus exposure and HLA in healthy donors. Clones were read by immunoSEQ multiplex PCR, and TCRdb kept only the in-frame ones, dropping some. The sample lists approximately 190,000 clones, around 90% seen once, with around 0.98% in the top ten. The source material was PBMCs. Source of these receptors: a boy aged 2 to 9 in good health and CMV-seronegative. Each CDR3 is given with its conserved first and last residue. The order of the fields is D gene, V gene, clone size, J gene, CDR3 protein, CDR3 DNA. D genes are given only for firm matches. Expanded clones get a size class; other rows say once, few or many, or leave the size out.

d_call: TRBD1
v_call: TRBV7-3
clone_size: .
j_call: TRBJ2-7
cdr3_aa: CASSLYAGGSYEQYF
cdr3_nt: TGTGCCAGCAGCTTGTATGCAGGGGGAAGCTACGAGCAGTACTTC

d_call: .
v_call: TRBV18
clone_size: .
j_call: TRBJ1-1
cdr3_aa: CASSAHPQGSTEAFF
cdr3_nt: TGTGCCAGCTCAGCTCACCCCCAGGGAAGCACTGAAGCTTTCTTT

d_call: .
v_call: TRBV7-9
clone_size: .
j_call: TRBJ1-1
cdr3_aa: CSSSTSLGQGKMNTEAFF
cdr3_nt: TGTTCCAGCAGCACCTCCTTGGGGCAGGGGAAGATGAACACTGAAGCTTTCTTT

d_call: TRBD2
v_call: TRBV28
clone_size: .
j_call: TRBJ2-3
cdr3_aa: CASRTGGGRPSTDTQYF
cdr3_nt: TGTGCCAGCAGGACGGGCGGGGGGCGACCTAGCACAGATACGCAGTATTTT

d_call: .
v_call: TRBV7-9
clone_size: .
j_call: TRBJ2-7
cdr3_aa: CASSDRSYEQYF
cdr3_nt: TGTGCCAGCAGCGACAGGAGCTACGAGCAGTACTTC

d_call: .
v_call: TRBV2
clone_size: .
j_call: TRBJ1-1
cdr3_aa: CASKVDQARTEAFF
cdr3_nt: TGTGCCAGCAAGGTAGACCAGGCACGGACTGAAGCTTTCTTT

d_call: .
v_call: TRBV19
clone_size: .
j_call: TRBJ1-5
cdr3_aa: CASSIVAARGAQPQHF
cdr3_nt: TGTGCCAGTAGTATAGTTGCCGCGCGGGGGGCACAGCCCCAGCATTTT

d_call: .
v_call: TRBV5-1
clone_size: .
j_call: TRBJ2-2
cdr3_aa: CASSLEGWGQSAGELFF
cdr3_nt: TGCGCCAGCAGCTTGGAGGGTTGGGGACAAAGCGCCGGGGAGCTGTTTTTT

d_call: .
v_call: TRBV19
clone_size: .
j_call: TRBJ1-1
cdr3_aa: CASSPGTYTEAFF
cdr3_nt: TGTGCCAGTAGTCCGGGGACATACACTGAAGCTTTCTTT

d_call: TRBD2
v_call: TRBV12-5
clone_size: .
j_call: TRBJ2-1
cdr3_aa: CASGPPLAGPSYNEQFF
cdr3_nt: TGTGCTAGTGGCCCCCCTCTAGCGGGTCCCTCCTACAATGAGCAGTTCTTC

d_call: .
v_call: TRBV30
clone_size: .
j_call: TRBJ2-3
cdr3_aa: CAQSVASKTDTQYF
cdr3_nt: TGTGCCCAATCAGTAGCGTCCAAGACAGATACGCAGTATTTT

d_call: .
v_call: TRBV7-8
clone_size: .
j_call: TRBJ2-5
cdr3_aa: CASSSLQETQYF
cdr3_nt: TGTGCCAGCAGCAGCCTCCAAGAGACCCAGTACTTC

d_call: .
v_call: TRBV9
clone_size: few
j_call: TRBJ1-1
cdr3_aa: CASSYDRNTEAFF
cdr3_nt: TGTGCCAGCAGTTACGACAGGAACACTGAAGCTTTCTTT

d_call: .
v_call: TRBV28
clone_size: .
j_call: TRBJ1-6
cdr3_aa: CASRTGGYNSPLHF
cdr3_nt: TGTGCCAGCAGGACTGGAGGGTATAATTCACCCCTCCACTTT

d_call: TRBD1
v_call: TRBV28
clone_size: .
j_call: TRBJ2-7
cdr3_aa: CASRTNTGGSYEQYF
cdr3_nt: TGTGCCAGCAGGACCAACACAGGGGGCTCCTACGAGCAGTACTTC

d_call: TRBD1
v_call: TRBV6-1
clone_size: .
j_call: TRBJ1-6
cdr3_aa: CASTTGTGSPLHF
cdr3_nt: TGTGCCAGCACAACAGGGACAGGATCACCCCTCCACTTT

d_call: .
v_call: TRBV7-6
clone_size: .
j_call: TRBJ2-2
cdr3_aa: CASSLSDFTTGELFF
cdr3_nt: TGTGCCAGCAGCCTATCGGACTTCACCACCGGGGAGCTGTTTTTT

d_call: .
v_call: TRBV27
clone_size: .
j_call: TRBJ2-2
cdr3_aa: CASRVLFGAGELFF
cdr3_nt: TGTGCCAGCAGGGTCCTGTTCGGGGCCGGGGAGCTGTTTTTT

d_call: TRBD1
v_call: TRBV7-6
clone_size: .
j_call: TRBJ1-4
cdr3_aa: CASSSTRGQVSEKLFF
cdr3_nt: TGTGCCAGCAGCTCCACTCGAGGACAGGTTTCTGAAAAACTGTTTTTT

d_call: .
v_call: TRBV19
clone_size: .
j_call: TRBJ1-1
cdr3_aa: CASSIRGGVDTEAFF
cdr3_nt: TGTGCCAGTAGTATTCGAGGAGGAGTAGACACTGAAGCTTTCTTT

d_call: .
v_call: TRBV6-6
clone_size: .
j_call: TRBJ1-5
cdr3_aa: CASSSTANSNQPQHF
cdr3_nt: TGTGCCAGCAGTTCAACAGCTAATAGCAATCAGCCCCAGCATTTT

d_call: TRBD1
v_call: TRBV6-5
clone_size: .
j_call: TRBJ1-5
cdr3_aa: CASRTPGQGDQPQHF
cdr3_nt: TGTGCCAGCAGGACACCGGGACAGGGGGATCAGCCCCAGCATTTT

d_call: .
v_call: TRBV4-2
clone_size: .
j_call: TRBJ1-2
cdr3_aa: CASSGYEENYGYTF
cdr3_nt: TGTGCCAGCAGCGGTTATGAGGAAAACTATGGCTACACCTTC

d_call: TRBD1
v_call: TRBV2
clone_size: .
j_call: TRBJ2-3
cdr3_aa: CASSRDRGTDTQYF
cdr3_nt: TGTGCCAGCAGCCGGGACAGGGGTACAGATACGCAGTATTTT

d_call: .
v_call: TRBV30
clone_size: .
j_call: TRBJ2-7
cdr3_aa: CAWSISGEQYF
cdr3_nt: TGTGCCTGGAGCATTTCAGGCGAGCAGTACTTC

d_call: TRBD1
v_call: TRBV28
clone_size: .
j_call: TRBJ2-3
cdr3_aa: CASSLTGTGNPDTQYF
cdr3_nt: TGTGCCAGCAGTTTAACCGGGACAGGGAATCCAGATACGCAGTATTTT

d_call: .
v_call: TRBV27
clone_size: .
j_call: TRBJ2-3
cdr3_aa: CASSGGHTDTQYF
cdr3_nt: TGTGCCAGCAGTGGGGGCCACACAGATACGCAGTATTTT

d_call: .
v_call: TRBV7-9
clone_size: .
j_call: TRBJ2-1
cdr3_aa: CASSTLTGEQFF
cdr3_nt: TGTGCCAGCAGCACCCTTACGGGAGAGCAGTTCTTC

d_call: .
v_call: TRBV4-2
clone_size: .
j_call: TRBJ2-7
cdr3_aa: CASSQASGLSYEQYF
cdr3_nt: TGTGCCAGCAGCCAAGCTTCAGGACTCTCCTACGAGCAGTACTTC

d_call: TRBD2
v_call: TRBV11-3
clone_size: once
j_call: TRBJ2-2
cdr3_aa: CASSLGLAGGPGELFF
cdr3_nt: TGTGCCAGCAGCCTAGGACTAGCGGGGGGCCCCGGGGAGCTGTTTTTT

d_call: TRBD1
v_call: TRBV28
clone_size: .
j_call: TRBJ1-5
cdr3_aa: CASSNRGVVNQPQHF
cdr3_nt: TGTGCCAGCAGTAACAGGGGAGTTGTGAATCAGCCCCAGCATTTT

d_call: TRBD1
v_call: TRBV5-1
clone_size: .
j_call: TRBJ2-6
cdr3_aa: CASRPGQGPPGANVLTF
cdr3_nt: TGCGCCAGCAGGCCGGGACAGGGGCCCCCTGGGGCCAACGTCCTGACTTTC

d_call: TRBD1
v_call: TRBV28
clone_size: once
j_call: TRBJ1-2
cdr3_aa: CASSLGTDYGYTF
cdr3_nt: TGTGCCAGCAGTTTAGGGACAGACTATGGCTACACCTTC

d_call: .
v_call: TRBV30
clone_size: .
j_call: TRBJ1-3
cdr3_aa: CAWSWGNSGGNTIYF
cdr3_nt: TGTGCCTGGAGTTGGGGGAACAGTGGAGGGAACACCATATATTTT

d_call: .
v_call: TRBV28
clone_size: .
j_call: TRBJ2-7
cdr3_aa: CASKARVHYEQYF
cdr3_nt: TGTGCCAGCAAGGCACGGGTTCACTACGAGCAGTACTTC

d_call: .
v_call: TRBV2
clone_size: few
j_call: TRBJ2-7
cdr3_aa: CASSDDERGTHYEQYF
cdr3_nt: TGTGCCAGCAGTGACGACGAACGCGGGACTCACTACGAGCAGTACTTC

d_call: TRBD2
v_call: TRBV2
clone_size: .
j_call: TRBJ2-2
cdr3_aa: CASRRTSGNTGELFF
cdr3_nt: TGTGCCAGCAGACGGACTAGCGGGAACACCGGGGAGCTGTTTTTT

d_call: .
v_call: TRBV11-2
clone_size: once
j_call: TRBJ2-7
cdr3_aa: CASSYFGQEQYF
cdr3_nt: TGTGCCAGCAGCTACTTTGGACAAGAGCAGTACTTC

d_call: .
v_call: TRBV19
clone_size: few
j_call: TRBJ2-6
cdr3_aa: CASSIGGGAGANVLTF
cdr3_nt: TGTGCCAGTAGTATAGGTGGAGGGGCTGGGGCCAACGTCCTGACTTTC

d_call: TRBD1
v_call: TRBV9
clone_size: .
j_call: TRBJ2-5
cdr3_aa: CASTLPGSGGGKTQYF
cdr3_nt: TGTGCCAGCACCCTCCCGGGGTCAGGGGGCGGGAAGACCCAGTACTTC

d_call: .
v_call: TRBV4-1
clone_size: .
j_call: TRBJ2-3
cdr3_aa: CASSQRADTQYF
cdr3_nt: TGCGCCAGCAGCCAACGGGCAGATACGCAGTATTTT

d_call: .
v_call: TRBV10-3
clone_size: .
j_call: TRBJ1-1
cdr3_aa: CASGLENEAFF
cdr3_nt: TGTGCCAGCGGCCTTGAGAATGAAGCTTTCTTT

d_call: .
v_call: TRBV28
clone_size: .
j_call: TRBJ1-5
cdr3_aa: CASSLEDQPQHF
cdr3_nt: TGTGCCAGCAGTTTAGAGGATCAGCCCCAGCATTTT

d_call: TRBD2
v_call: TRBV6-4
clone_size: once
j_call: TRBJ2-3
cdr3_aa: CASSESGGARDTQYF
cdr3_nt: TGTGCCAGCAGTGAGAGCGGGGGGGCCAGGGATACGCAGTATTTT

d_call: .
v_call: TRBV7-9
clone_size: once
j_call: TRBJ2-1
cdr3_aa: CASSRDTYNEQFF
cdr3_nt: TGTGCCAGCAGCCGGGACACCTACAATGAGCAGTTCTTC

d_call: .
v_call: TRBV27
clone_size: .
j_call: TRBJ1-4
cdr3_aa: CASSLGPGRDEKLFF
cdr3_nt: TGTGCCAGCAGTTTGGGCCCAGGGAGGGATGAAAAACTGTTTTTT

d_call: TRBD2
v_call: TRBV25-1
clone_size: .
j_call: TRBJ2-7
cdr3_aa: CASSGASGSEYEQYF
cdr3_nt: TGTGCCAGCAGTGGGGCTAGCGGGAGCGAGTACGAGCAGTACTTC

d_call: .
v_call: TRBV6-1
clone_size: .
j_call: TRBJ1-6
cdr3_aa: CASSQLLTASPLHF
cdr3_nt: TGTGCCAGCAGTCAACTCCTGACAGCCTCACCCCTCCACTTT

d_call: .
v_call: TRBV27
clone_size: .
j_call: TRBJ2-7
cdr3_aa: CASSLRRGKGSYEQYF
cdr3_nt: TGTGCCAGCAGTTTACGGCGAGGGAAGGGCTCCTACGAGCAGTACTTC

d_call: .
v_call: TRBV19
clone_size: few
j_call: TRBJ1-1
cdr3_aa: CASSTSLYEAFF
cdr3_nt: TGTGCCAGTAGTACCTCTCTCTATGAAGCTTTCTTT

d_call: .
v_call: TRBV6-1
clone_size: few
j_call: TRBJ2-6
cdr3_aa: CASSDRTGANVLTF
cdr3_nt: TGTGCCAGCAGTGACAGAACTGGGGCCAACGTCCTGACTTTC

d_call: .
v_call: TRBV11-2
clone_size: .
j_call: TRBJ2-7
cdr3_aa: CASSYLSGEQYF
cdr3_nt: TGTGCCAGCAGCTATCTGTCCGGCGAGCAGTACTTC

d_call: .
v_call: TRBV5-1
clone_size: .
j_call: TRBJ2-3
cdr3_aa: CASTTGTSTDTQYF
cdr3_nt: TGCGCCAGCACGACAGGGACTAGCACAGATACGCAGTATTTT

d_call: .
v_call: TRBV15
clone_size: .
j_call: TRBJ1-2
cdr3_aa: CATSREPRGQDGYTF
cdr3_nt: TGTGCCACCAGCAGAGAACCCCGGGGTCAGGATGGCTACACCTTC